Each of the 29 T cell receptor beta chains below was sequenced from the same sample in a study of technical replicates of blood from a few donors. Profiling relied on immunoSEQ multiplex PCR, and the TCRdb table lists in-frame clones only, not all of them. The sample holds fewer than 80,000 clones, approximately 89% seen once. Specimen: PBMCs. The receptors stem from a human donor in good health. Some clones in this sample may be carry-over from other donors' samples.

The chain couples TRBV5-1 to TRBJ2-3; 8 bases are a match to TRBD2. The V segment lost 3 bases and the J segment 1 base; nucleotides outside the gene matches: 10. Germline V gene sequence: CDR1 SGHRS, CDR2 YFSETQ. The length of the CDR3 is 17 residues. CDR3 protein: CASSSRPSGGRTDTQYF. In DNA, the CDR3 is TGCGCCAGCAGCTCACGGCCGTCGGGGGGGCGCACAGATACGCAGTATTTT.

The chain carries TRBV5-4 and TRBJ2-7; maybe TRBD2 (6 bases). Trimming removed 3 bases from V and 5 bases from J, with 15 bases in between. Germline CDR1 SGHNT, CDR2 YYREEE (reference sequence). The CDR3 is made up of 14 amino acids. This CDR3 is CASSSRERWNEQYF. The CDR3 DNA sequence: TGTGCCAGCAGCTCTCGGGAGCGTTGGAACGAGCAGTACTTC.

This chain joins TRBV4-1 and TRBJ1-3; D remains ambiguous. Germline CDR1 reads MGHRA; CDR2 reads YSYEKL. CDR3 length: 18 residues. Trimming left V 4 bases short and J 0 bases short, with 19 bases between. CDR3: CASSPGGLVASSGNTIYF. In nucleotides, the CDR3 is TGCGCCAGCAGCCCGGGAGGCCTTGTGGCATCCTCTGGAAACACCATATATTTT.

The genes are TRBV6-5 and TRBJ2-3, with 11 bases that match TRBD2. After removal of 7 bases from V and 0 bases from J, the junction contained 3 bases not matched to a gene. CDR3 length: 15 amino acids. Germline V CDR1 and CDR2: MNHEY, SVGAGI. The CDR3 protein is CASTRLAGSTDTQYF. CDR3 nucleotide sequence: TGTGCCAGCACGAGACTAGCGGGGAGCACAGATACGCAGTATTTT.

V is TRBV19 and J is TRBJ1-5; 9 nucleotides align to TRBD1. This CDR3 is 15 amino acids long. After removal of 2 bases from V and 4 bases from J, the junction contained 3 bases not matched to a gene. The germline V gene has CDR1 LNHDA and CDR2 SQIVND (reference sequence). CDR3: CASSIRGQGNQPQHF. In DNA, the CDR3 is TGTGCCAGTAGTATAAGGGGACAGGGTAATCAGCCCCAGCATTTT.

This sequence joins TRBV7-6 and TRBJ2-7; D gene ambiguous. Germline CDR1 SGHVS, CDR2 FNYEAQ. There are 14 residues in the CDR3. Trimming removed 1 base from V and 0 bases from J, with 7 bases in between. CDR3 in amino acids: CASSLDLSSYEQYF. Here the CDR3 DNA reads TGTGCCAGCAGCTTAGACCTTAGCTCCTACGAGCAGTACTTC.

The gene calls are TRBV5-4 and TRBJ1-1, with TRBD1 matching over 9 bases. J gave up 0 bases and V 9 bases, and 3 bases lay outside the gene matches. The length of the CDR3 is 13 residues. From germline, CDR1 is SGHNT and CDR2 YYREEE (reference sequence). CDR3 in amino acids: CATGTGMNTEAFF. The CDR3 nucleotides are TGTGCCACCGGGACAGGGATGAACACTGAAGCTTTCTTT.

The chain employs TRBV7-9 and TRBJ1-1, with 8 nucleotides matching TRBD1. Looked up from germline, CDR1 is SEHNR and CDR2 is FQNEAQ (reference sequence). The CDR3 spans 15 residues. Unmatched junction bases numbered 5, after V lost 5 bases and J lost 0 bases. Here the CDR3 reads CASSARQGLNTEAFF. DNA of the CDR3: TGTGCCAGCAGCGCAAGACAGGGGTTGAACACTGAAGCTTTCTTT.

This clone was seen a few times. CDR3 nucleotides: TGCGCCAGCAGCCAAGGAGGAGGGGACAGAATCTATGGCTACACCTTC. Its translation: CASSQGGGDRIYGYTF. The chain is built from TRBV4-1 and TRBJ1-2; the match to TRBD1 covers 7 bases. The CDR3 loop spans 16 amino acids. Germline V gene data show CDR1 as MGHRA and CDR2 as YSYEKL. V lost 1 base, J lost 4 bases, and 9 bases stayed unmatched.

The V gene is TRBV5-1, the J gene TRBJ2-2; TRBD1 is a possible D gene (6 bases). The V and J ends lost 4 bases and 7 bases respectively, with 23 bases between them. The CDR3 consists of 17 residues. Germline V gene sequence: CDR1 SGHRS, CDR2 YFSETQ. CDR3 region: CASSRTTGTTGNGELFF. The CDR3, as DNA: TGCGCCAGCAGCCGGACCACCGGGACAACAGGGAACGGGGAGCTGTTTTTT.

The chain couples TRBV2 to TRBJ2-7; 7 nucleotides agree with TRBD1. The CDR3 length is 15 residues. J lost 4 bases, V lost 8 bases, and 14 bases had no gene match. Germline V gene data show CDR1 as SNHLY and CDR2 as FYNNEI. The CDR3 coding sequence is TGTGCCAGCCTTGATATGACAGGGCGTAGATACGAGCAGTACTTC. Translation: CASLDMTGRRYEQYF.

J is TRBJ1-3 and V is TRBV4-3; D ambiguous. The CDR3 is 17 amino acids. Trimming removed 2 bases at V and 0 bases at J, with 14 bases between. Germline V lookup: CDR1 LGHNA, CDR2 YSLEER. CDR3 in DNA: TGCGCCAGCAGCCAACTGGCCACAGAATTCTCTGGAAACACCATATATTTT. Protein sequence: CASSQLATEFSGNTIYF.

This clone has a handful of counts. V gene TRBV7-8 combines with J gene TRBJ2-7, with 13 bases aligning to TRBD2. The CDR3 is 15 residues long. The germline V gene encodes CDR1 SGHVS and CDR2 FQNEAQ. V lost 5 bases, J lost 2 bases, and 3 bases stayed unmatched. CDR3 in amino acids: CASSHGLAGAYEQYF. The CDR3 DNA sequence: TGTGCCAGCAGCCACGGACTAGCGGGGGCCTACGAGCAGTACTTC.

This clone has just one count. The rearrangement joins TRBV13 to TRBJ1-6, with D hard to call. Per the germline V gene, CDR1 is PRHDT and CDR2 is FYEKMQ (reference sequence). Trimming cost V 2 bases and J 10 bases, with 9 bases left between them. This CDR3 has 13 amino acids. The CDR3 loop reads CASSLREASPLHF. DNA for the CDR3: TGTGCCAGCAGCTTACGAGAGGCATCACCCCTCCACTTT.

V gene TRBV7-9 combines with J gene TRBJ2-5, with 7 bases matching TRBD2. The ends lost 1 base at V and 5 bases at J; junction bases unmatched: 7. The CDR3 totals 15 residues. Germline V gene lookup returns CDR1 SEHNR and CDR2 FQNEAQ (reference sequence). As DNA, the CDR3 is TGTGCCAGCAGCTTAGGGCTAGCGGTGGGGGAGACCCAGTACTTC. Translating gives CASSLGLAVGETQYF. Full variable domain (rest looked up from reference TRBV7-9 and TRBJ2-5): DTGVSQNPRHKITKRGQNVTFRCDPISEHNRLYWYRQTLGQGPEFLTYFQNEAQLEKSRLLSDRFSAERPKGSFSTLEIQRTEQGDSAMYLCASSLGLAVGETQYFGPGTRLLVL.

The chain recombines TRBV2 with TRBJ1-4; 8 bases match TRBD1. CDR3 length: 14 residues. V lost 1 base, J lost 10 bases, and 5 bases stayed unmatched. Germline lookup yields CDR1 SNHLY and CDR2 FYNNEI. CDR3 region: CASSEETGVGKLFF. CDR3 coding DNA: TGTGCCAGCAGTGAAGAGACAGGGGTAGGAAAACTGTTTTTT.

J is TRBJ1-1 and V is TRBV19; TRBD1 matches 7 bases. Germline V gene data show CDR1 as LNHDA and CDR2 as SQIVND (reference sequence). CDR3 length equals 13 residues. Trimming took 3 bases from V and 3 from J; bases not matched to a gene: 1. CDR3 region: CASSIDRDTEAFF. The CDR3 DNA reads TGTGCCAGTAGTATCGACAGGGACACTGAAGCTTTCTTT.

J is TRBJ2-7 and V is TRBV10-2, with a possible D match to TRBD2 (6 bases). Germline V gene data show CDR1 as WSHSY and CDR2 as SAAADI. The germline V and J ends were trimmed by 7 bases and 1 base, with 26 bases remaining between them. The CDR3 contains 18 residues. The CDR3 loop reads CASTVGGYPNQLSYEQYF. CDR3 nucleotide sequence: TGCGCCAGCACCGTCGGGGGATACCCTAACCAATTATCCTACGAGCAGTACTTC.

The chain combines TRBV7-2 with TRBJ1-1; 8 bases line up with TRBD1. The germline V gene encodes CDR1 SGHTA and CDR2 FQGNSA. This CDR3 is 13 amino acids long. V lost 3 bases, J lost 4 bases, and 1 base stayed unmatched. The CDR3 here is CASSFGQGTEAFF. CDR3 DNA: TGTGCCAGCAGCTTTGGACAGGGCACTGAAGCTTTCTTT.

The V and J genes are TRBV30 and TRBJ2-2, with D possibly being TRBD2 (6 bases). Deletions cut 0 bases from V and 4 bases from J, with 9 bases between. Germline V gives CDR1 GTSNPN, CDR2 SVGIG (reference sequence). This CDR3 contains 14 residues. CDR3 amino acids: CAWSVSGPTGELFF. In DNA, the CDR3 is TGTGCCTGGAGTGTGAGCGGGCCCACCGGGGAGCTGTTTTTT.

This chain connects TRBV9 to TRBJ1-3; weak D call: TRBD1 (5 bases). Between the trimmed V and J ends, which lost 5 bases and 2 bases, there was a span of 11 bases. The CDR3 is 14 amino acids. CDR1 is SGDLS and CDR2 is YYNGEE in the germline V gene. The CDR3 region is CASRETGPGNTIYF. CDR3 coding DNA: TGTGCCAGCAGGGAAACAGGACCTGGAAACACCATATATTTT.

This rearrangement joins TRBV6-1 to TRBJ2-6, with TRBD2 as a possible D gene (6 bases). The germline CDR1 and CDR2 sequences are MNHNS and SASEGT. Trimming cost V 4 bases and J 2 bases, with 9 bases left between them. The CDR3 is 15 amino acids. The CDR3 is CASSVEGTGANVLTF. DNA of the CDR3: TGTGCCAGCAGTGTGGAGGGTACTGGGGCCAACGTCCTGACTTTC.

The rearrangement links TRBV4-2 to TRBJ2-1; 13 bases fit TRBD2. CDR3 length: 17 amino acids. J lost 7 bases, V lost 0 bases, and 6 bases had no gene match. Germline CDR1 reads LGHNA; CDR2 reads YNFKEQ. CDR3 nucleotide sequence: TGTGCCAGCAGCCAAGATCTACTAGCGGGAGGGGGGAATGAGCAGTTCTTC. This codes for CASSQDLLAGGGNEQFF.

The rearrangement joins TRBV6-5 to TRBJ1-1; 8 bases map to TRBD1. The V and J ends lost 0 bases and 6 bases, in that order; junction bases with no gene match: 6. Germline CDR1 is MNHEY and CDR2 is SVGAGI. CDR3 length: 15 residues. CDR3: CASSYSWQGASEAFF. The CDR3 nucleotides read TGTGCCAGCAGTTACTCGTGGCAGGGGGCCTCTGAAGCTTTCTTT.

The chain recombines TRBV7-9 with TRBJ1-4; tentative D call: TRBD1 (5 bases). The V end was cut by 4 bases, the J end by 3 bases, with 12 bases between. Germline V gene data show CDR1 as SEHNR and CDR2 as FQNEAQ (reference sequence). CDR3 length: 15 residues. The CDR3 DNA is TGTGCCAGCAGCTCGCAGGGTCAGTCTAATGAAAAACTGTTTTTT. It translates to CASSSQGQSNEKLFF.

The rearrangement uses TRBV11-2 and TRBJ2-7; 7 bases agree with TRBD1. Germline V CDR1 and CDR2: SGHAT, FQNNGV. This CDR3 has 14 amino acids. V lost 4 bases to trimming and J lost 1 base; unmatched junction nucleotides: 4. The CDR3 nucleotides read TGTGCCAGCAGCTCGGACAGGTTTTCCTACGAGCAGTACTTC. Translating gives CASSSDRFSYEQYF.

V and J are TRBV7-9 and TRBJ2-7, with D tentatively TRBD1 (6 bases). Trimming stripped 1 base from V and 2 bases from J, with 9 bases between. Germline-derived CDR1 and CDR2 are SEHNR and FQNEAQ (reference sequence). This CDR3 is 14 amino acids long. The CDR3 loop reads CASSLGGRPYEQYF. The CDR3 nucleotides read TGTGCCAGCAGCTTAGGGGGGCGTCCCTACGAGCAGTACTTC.

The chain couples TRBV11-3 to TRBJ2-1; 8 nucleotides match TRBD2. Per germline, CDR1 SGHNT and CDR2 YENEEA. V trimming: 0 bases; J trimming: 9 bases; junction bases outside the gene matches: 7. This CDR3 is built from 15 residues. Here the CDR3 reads CASSLEGGGWSEQFF. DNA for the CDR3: TGTGCCAGCAGCTTAGAGGGCGGGGGGTGGAGTGAGCAGTTCTTC.

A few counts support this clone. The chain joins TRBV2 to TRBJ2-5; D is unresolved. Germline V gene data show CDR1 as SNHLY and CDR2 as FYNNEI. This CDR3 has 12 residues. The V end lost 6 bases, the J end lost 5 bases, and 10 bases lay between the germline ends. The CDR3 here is CASRSAQETQYF. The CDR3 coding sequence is TGTGCCAGCAGATCTGCACAGGAGACCCAGTACTTC.